This T cell receptor (beta chain) was identified during a study of blood T cell repertoires in COVID-19. Trimming removed 5 bases from V and 0 bases from J, with 7 bases in between. CDR3 length equals 13 residues. Germline CDR1 is SGHTA and CDR2 is FQGNSA. Study processing details: Estimates of nucleated cell counts were drawn from the amplification of reference gene primers. The table came from immunoSEQ multiplex PCR; TCRdb's copy has only in-frame clones and leaves some out. V and J calls and clone size are copied from that table; D and trimming were computed from the DNA. Of about 210,000 clones listed, around 88% were seen once; the top ten hold roughly 1.5%.

Sequenced material: peripheral blood. The V and J genes are TRBV7-2 and TRBJ1-2; D call uncertain. This sequence originates from a man younger than 30 with active or convalescent COVID-19. The CDR3 loop reads CASSRDSNYGYTF. The CDR3, as DNA: TGTGCCAGCAGCCGTGACTCTAACTATGGCTACACCTTC.